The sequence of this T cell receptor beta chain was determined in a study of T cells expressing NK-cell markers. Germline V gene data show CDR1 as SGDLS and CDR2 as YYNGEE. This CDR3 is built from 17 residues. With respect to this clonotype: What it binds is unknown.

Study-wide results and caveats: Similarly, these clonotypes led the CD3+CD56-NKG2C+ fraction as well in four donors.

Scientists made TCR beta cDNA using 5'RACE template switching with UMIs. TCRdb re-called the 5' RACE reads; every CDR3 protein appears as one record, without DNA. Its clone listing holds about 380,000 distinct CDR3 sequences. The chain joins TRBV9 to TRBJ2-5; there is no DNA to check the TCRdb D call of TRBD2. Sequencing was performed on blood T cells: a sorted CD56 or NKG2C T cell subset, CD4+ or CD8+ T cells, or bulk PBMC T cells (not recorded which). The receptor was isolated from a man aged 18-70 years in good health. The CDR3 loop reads CASSVATSGGVQETQYF.